The text below deals with one T cell receptor beta chain. What it binds is not known. This sample stems from a study of post-analysis software for immune sequencing data. Overall study findings and caveats: With TRBV5-6, TRBV5-1 and TRBV20-1 included, about five TRBV segments were more frequent in patients than in controls.

Libraries were made from TCR beta cDNA, and they carried unique molecular identifiers. A single record per CDR3 protein comes from TCRdb applying MiXCR to the PCR reads. The sample holds 350,000 to 500,000 distinct CDR3 sequences, 30% to 40% seen once. CDR1 is SGHRS, CDR2 YFSETQ, per germline. The CDR3 is made up of 14 amino acids. V shed 0 bases and J shed 2 bases, with 9 bases lying between them. The source material was blood. This sequence originates from a girl aged 2-15 years with multiple sclerosis. The rearrangement uses TRBV5-1 and TRBJ2-7; D gene ambiguous. The CDR3 loop is CASSLGSATYEQYF. The CDR3 DNA sequence: TGCGCCAGCAGCTTGGGTTCAGCTACCTACGAGCAGTACTTC. The variable domain in full, with the rest retrieved from reference TRBV5-1 and TRBJ2-7, is KAGVTQTPRYLIKTRGQQVTLSCSPISGHRSVSWYQQTPGQGLQFLFEYFSETQRNKGNFPGRFSGRQFSNSRSEMNVSTLELGDSALYLCASSLGSATYEQYFGPGTRLTVT.